This T cell receptor (beta chain) is drawn from a study of blood T cells in healthy people across ages. Overall study findings and caveats: Diversity of TCR beta correlated strongly with naive T cell percentage. Getting older went along with TCR beta diversity per million T cells dropping roughly linearly.

Note on this clonotype: The antigen is unknown.

Researchers report isolating at least 6.5 million PBMCs per sample. A second PCR of 7 to 11 cycles used a sample-barcoded 5' primer and a J-beta primer mix. Each cDNA molecule was tagged by a template-switch adaptor with 12 random nucleotides. MiXCR, applied by TCRdb to the 5' RACE reads, yields one record per CDR3 protein. The sample contains roughly 900,000 distinct CDR3 sequences, 40% to 60% of which appear only once. V was cut by 7 bases and J by 0 bases, with 19 bases left in between. There are 15 residues in the CDR3. Germline CDR1 and CDR2: SQVTM and ANQGSEA. The V call is TRBV29-1, the J call TRBJ2-7; a possible D gene is TRBD1 (5 bases). Source material: blood. The clonotype comes from a man aged 25 to 40 in good health. CDR3 bases: TGCAGCGCATATGGCTCTGGACATCTCTCCTACGAGCAGTACTTC. It codes for CSAYGSGHLSYEQYF.